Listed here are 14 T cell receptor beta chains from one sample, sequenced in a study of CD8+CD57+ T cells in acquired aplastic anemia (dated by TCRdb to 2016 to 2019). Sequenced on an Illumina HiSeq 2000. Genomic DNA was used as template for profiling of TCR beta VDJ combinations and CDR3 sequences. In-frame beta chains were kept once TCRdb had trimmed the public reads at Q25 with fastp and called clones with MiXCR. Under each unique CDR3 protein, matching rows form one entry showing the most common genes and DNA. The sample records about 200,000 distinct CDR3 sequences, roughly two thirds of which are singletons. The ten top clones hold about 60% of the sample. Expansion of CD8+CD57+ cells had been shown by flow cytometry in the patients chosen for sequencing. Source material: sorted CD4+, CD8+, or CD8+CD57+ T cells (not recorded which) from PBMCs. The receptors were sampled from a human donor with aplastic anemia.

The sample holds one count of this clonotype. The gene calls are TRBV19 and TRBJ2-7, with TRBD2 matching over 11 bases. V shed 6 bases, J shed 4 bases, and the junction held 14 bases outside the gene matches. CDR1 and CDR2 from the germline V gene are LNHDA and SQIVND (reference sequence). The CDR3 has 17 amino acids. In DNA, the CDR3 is TGTGCCAGTAGCGGGTATGGACTAGCGGGCTTTGGGTACGAGCAGTACTTC. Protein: CASSGYGLAGFGYEQYF.

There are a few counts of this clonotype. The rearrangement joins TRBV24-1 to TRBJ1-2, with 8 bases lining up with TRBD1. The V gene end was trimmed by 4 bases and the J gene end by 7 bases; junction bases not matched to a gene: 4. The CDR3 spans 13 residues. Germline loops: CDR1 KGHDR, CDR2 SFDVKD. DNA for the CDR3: TGTGCCACCAGTGACTGGACAGGGAGTGGCTACACCTTC. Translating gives CATSDWTGSGYTF.

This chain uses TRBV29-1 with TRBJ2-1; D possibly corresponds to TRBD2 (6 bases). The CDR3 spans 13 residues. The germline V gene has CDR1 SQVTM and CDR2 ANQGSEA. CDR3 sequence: CSSRRGTYNEQFF. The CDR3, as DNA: TGCAGTTCGCGACGCGGGACCTACAATGAGCAGTTCTTC.

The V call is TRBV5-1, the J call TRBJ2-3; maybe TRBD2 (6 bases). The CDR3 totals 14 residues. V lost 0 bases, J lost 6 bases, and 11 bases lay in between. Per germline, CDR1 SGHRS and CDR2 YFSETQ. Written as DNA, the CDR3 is TGCGCCAGCAGCTTGGCCGGGGGTGAGGATACGCAGTATTTT. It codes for CASSLAGGEDTQYF.

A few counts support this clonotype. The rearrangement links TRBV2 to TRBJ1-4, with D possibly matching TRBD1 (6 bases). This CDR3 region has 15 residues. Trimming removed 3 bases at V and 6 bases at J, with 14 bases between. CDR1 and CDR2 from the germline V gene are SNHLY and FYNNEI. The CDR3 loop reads CASSDRGVGDEKLFF. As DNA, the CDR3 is TGTGCCAGCAGTGACAGGGGCGTCGGAGATGAAAAACTGTTTTTT.

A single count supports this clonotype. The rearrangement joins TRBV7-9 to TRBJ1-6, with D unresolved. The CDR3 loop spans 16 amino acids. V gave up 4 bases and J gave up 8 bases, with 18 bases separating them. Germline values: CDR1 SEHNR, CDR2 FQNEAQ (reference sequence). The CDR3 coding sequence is TGTGCCAGCAGCTCCCCCTTGGCCGATAAGGATTCACCCCTCCACTTT. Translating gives CASSSPLADKDSPLHF.

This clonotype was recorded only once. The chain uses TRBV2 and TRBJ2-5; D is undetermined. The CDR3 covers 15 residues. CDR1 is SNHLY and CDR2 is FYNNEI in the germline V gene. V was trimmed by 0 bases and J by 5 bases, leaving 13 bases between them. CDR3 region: CASSEAPKAGETQYF. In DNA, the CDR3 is TGTGCCAGCAGTGAAGCCCCAAAGGCCGGGGAGACCCAGTACTTC.

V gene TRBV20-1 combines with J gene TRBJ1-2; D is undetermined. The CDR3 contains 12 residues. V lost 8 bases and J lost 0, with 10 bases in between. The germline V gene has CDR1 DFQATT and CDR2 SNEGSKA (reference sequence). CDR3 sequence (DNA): TGCAGTACTACCATACCTAACTATGGCTACACCTTC. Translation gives CSTTIPNYGYTF.

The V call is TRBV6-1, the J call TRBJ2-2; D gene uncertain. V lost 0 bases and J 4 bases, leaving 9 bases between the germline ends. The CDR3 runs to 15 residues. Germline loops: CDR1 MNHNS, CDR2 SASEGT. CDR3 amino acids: CASSEAGSGTGELFF. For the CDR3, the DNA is TGTGCCAGCAGTGAAGCGGGGTCGGGCACCGGGGAGCTGTTTTTT.

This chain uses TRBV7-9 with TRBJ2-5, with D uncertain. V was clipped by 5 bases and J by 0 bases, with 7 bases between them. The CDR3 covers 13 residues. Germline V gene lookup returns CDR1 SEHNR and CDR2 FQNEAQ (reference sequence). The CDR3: CASSHEYQETQYF. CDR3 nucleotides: TGTGCCAGCAGCCATGAGTACCAAGAGACCCAGTACTTC.

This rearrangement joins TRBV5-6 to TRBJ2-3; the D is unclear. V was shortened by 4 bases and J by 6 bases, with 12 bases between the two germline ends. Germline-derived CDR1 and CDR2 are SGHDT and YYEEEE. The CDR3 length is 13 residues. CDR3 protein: CASSRPLLDTQYF. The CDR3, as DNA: TGTGCCAGCAGCCGTCCCCTGTTGGATACGCAGTATTTT.

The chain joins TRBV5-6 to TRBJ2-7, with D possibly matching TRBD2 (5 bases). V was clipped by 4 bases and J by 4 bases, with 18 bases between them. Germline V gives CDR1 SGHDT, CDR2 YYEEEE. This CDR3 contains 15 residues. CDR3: CASSRRRVSGYEQYF. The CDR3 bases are TGTGCCAGCAGCCGACGGCGGGTTTCTGGATACGAGCAGTACTTC. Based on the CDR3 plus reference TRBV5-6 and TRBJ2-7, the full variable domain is DAGVTQSPTHLIKTRGQQVTLRCSPKSGHDTVSWYQQALGQGPQFIFQYYEEEERQRGNFPDRFSGHQFPNYSSELNVNALLLGDSALYLCASSRRRVSGYEQYFGPGTRLTVT.

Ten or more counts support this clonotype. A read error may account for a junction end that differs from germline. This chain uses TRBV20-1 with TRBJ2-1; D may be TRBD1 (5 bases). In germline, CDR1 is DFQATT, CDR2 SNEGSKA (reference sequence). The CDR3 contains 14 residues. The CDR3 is CSARLGAGYNEQSF. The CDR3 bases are TGCAGTGCTAGATTAGGGGCAGGATACAATGAGCAGTCCTTC.

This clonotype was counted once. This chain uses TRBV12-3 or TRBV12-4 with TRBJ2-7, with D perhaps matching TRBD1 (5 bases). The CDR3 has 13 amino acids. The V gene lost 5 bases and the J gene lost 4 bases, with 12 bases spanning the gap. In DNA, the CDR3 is TGTGCCAGCAGTGCCCAACAGGAATACGAGCAGTACTTC. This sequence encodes CASSAQQEYEQYF.